One sample yielded the 15 T cell receptor beta chains listed below, sequenced in a study of blood T cell repertoires in COVID-19. Profiled with immunoSEQ multiplex PCR; TCRdb holds only in-frame clones, not every one. The data hold around 71,000 clones, with more than 65% observed a single time. The sequenced sample consisted of peripheral blood. The receptor source for this set is a woman at least 80 years old with active or convalescent COVID-19.

This chain links TRBV19 with TRBJ1-5; the D gene is possibly TRBD1 (6 bases). Germline V gene sequence: CDR1 LNHDA, CDR2 SQIVND (reference sequence). V lost 3 bases and J lost 2, with 11 bases in between. The CDR3 loop spans 15 amino acids. DNA of the CDR3: TGTGCCAGTAGTATCAGGGGTTGGGGCAATCAGCCCCAGCATTTT. Its protein product is CASSIRGWGNQPQHF.

The chain employs TRBV5-1 and TRBJ1-2, with 8 bases that match TRBD1. V shed 3 bases, J shed 3 bases, and the junction held 1 base outside the gene matches. The CDR3 spans 13 residues. Germline-derived CDR1 and CDR2 are SGHRS and YFSETQ. The DNA for the CDR3 is TGCGCCAGCAGCTCGACAGGGGACTATGGCTACACCTTC. Translating it yields CASSSTGDYGYTF.

This chain uses TRBV4-3 with TRBJ2-1; the match to TRBD2 covers 9 bases. The CDR3 totals 17 residues. Per germline, CDR1 LGHNA and CDR2 YSLEER. J was trimmed by 4 bases and V by 0 bases; bases with no gene match: 7. The CDR3 DNA follows: TGCGCCAGCAGCCAAGAAATAGCGGGGGTTAAATACAATGAGCAGTTCTTC. This encodes CASSQEIAGVKYNEQFF.

There are a few counts of this clone. The same CDR3 is also encoded by other DNA sequences in this sample. The gene calls are TRBV20-1 and TRBJ1-2, with D possibly being TRBD1 (5 bases). This CDR3 contains 13 residues. V was cut by 3 bases and J by 4 bases, with 12 bases left in between. CDR1 and CDR2 from the germline V gene are DFQATT and SNEGSKA (reference sequence). CDR3 residues: CSASEGRGYGYTF. For the CDR3, the DNA is TGCAGTGCTAGTGAGGGAAGGGGCTATGGCTACACCTTC.

The V call is TRBV6-1, the J call TRBJ1-5; 9 positions agree with TRBD1. Germline loops: CDR1 MNHNS, CDR2 SASEGT. This CDR3 is 15 amino acids long. After removal of 2 bases from V and 5 bases from J, the junction contained 4 bases not matched to a gene. The CDR3 protein is CASSEQTGGHQPQHF. The CDR3 DNA sequence: TGTGCCAGCAGTGAACAGACAGGGGGGCATCAGCCCCAGCATTTT.

The chain uses TRBV7-9 and TRBJ2-3; 7 bases map to TRBD1. V lost 5 bases, J lost 1 base, and 6 bases stayed unmatched. Per the germline V gene, CDR1 is SEHNR and CDR2 is FQNEAQ (reference sequence). The CDR3 loop spans 15 amino acids. DNA of the CDR3: TGTGCCAGCAGCCCGACAGGGCTGGGCACAGATACGCAGTATTTT. It specifies CASSPTGLGTDTQYF.

The V and J genes are TRBV19 and TRBJ2-3, with a possible D match to TRBD2 (7 bases). This CDR3 is 17 amino acids long. V lost 3 bases and J 1 base, leaving 17 bases between the germline ends. Looked up from germline, CDR1 is LNHDA and CDR2 is SQIVND (reference sequence). The CDR3 coding sequence is TGTGCCAGTAGTATGAGGGGAGGGGGATTGGGCACAGATACGCAGTATTTT. It is translated as CASSMRGGGLGTDTQYF. The entire variable domain, with the rest obtained from reference TRBV19 and TRBJ2-3, is as follows: DGGITQSPKYLFRKEGQNVTLSCEQNLNHDAMYWYRQDPGQGLRLIYYSQIVNDFQKGDIAEGYSVSREKKESFPLTVTSAQKNPTAFYLCASSMRGGGLGTDTQYFGPGTRLTVL.

The chain uses TRBV6-1 and TRBJ2-3, with TRBD2 matching 10 bases. The CDR3 is made up of 16 amino acids. The V gene's germline CDR1 is MNHNS and CDR2 SASEGT. Germline trimming cut 3 bases from V and 0 bases from J; bases unmatched to any gene: 3. CDR3 nucleotide sequence: TGTGCCAGCAGTGACGCAGCGGGGGGGAGCACAGATACGCAGTATTTT. Protein: CASSDAAGGSTDTQYF.

This clone has a handful of counts. The genes are TRBV30 and TRBJ2-7; a possible D gene is TRBD1 (5 bases). Trimming removed 0 bases from V and 7 bases from J, with 19 bases in between. Germline values: CDR1 GTSNPN, CDR2 SVGIG (reference sequence). This CDR3 has 15 residues. CDR3 coding DNA: TGTGCCTGGAGTGTTCCCCCGGACACTTTTGGAGAGCAGTACTTC. Protein sequence: CAWSVPPDTFGEQYF.

This clone was observed once. At one boundary the junction diverges from the germline segment, which might be a read error. CDR3 loop: CATSGLEGVCEQFF. The CDR3 DNA reads as TGTGCCACCAGTGGTTTGGAGGGGGTCTGTGAGCAGTTCTTC. The chain uses TRBV24-1 and TRBJ2-1; D might be TRBD1 or TRBD2, each matching 6 bases. From germline, CDR1 is KGHDR and CDR2 SFDVKD. This CDR3 comprises 14 residues.

The V and J genes are TRBV15 and TRBJ1-3; no clear D gene. V lost 10 bases to trimming and J lost 0 bases, with 16 bases between them. The CDR3 is 15 residues long. CDR1 and CDR2 from the germline V gene are LNHNV and YYDKDF (reference sequence). The CDR3 sequence: CASEGASFSGNTIYF. The CDR3 DNA reads TGTGCCAGCGAAGGAGCGAGTTTCTCTGGAAACACCATATATTTT. Together with reference TRBV15 and TRBJ1-3, the CDR3 gives the full variable domain: DAMVIQNPRYQVTQFGKPVTLSCSQTLNHNVMYWYQQKSSQAPKLLFHYYDKDFNNEADTPDNFQSRRPNTSFCFLDIRSPGLGDTAMYLCASEGASFSGNTIYFGEGSWLTVV.

This chain links TRBV28 with TRBJ1-3; D is possibly TRBD1 (5 bases). This CDR3 comprises 15 residues. Trimming cost V 1 base and J 4 bases, with 11 bases left between them. Germline-derived CDR1 and CDR2 are MDHEN and SYDVKM. The CDR3 DNA reads as TGTGCCAGCAGTTTATTCGGGGGGACGGGAAACACCATATATTTT. This encodes CASSLFGGTGNTIYF.

This chain connects TRBV2 to TRBJ2-7, with TRBD1 matching 7 bases. The length of the CDR3 is 13 residues. With 8 bases clipped from V and 4 bases from J, the junction kept 8 bases outside the gene matches. Germline CDR1 SNHLY, CDR2 FYNNEI. CDR3 nucleotides: TGTGCCAGCGGCCGGACAGGCCTATACGAGCAGTACTTC. Amino acid sequence: CASGRTGLYEQYF. The full variable domain, with the rest looked up from reference TRBV2 and TRBJ2-7, is EPEVTQTPSHQVTQMGQEVILRCVPISNHLYFYWYRQILGQKVEFLVSFYNNEISEKSEIFDDQFSVERPDGSNFTLKIRSTKLEDSAMYFCASGRTGLYEQYFGPGTRLTVT.

The chain employs TRBV7-9 and TRBJ2-1; 7 nucleotides agree with TRBD1. CDR1 is SEHNR, CDR2 FQNEAQ, per germline (reference sequence). The CDR3 runs to 14 residues. V shed 0 bases and J 6 bases; nucleotides not matched to a gene: 2. CDR3 residues: CASSLAGQRNEQFF. The CDR3 bases are TGTGCCAGCAGCTTAGCGGGACAGCGCAATGAGCAGTTCTTC.

The CDR3 region has the DNA TGCGCCAGCAGCTTGTTTGGGGAGTCGGATCAGCCCCAGCATTTT. It yields the protein CASSLFGESDQPQHF. V is TRBV5-1 and J is TRBJ1-5; no definite D call. The CDR3 is made up of 15 amino acids. Germline V gives CDR1 SGHRS, CDR2 YFSETQ. V was clipped by 1 base and J by 5 bases, with 13 bases between them.